The 2 T cell receptor beta chains in this list originate from one sample, sequenced in a study of cytomegalovirus exposure and HLA in healthy donors. Researchers ran the PCR with 60 Vbeta and 13 Jbeta primers. The method was immunoSEQ multiplex PCR; TCRdb's version includes in-frame clones alone and lacks a portion of them. Of 90,000 to 130,000 clones in the sample, about 60% were seen once. The sequenced sample was PBMCs. All receptors derive from a woman aged 30 to 39 in good health and CMV-seronegative.

The chain uses TRBV25-1 and TRBJ2-3; 7 positions agree with TRBD1. CDR1 MGHDK and CDR2 SYGVNS come from the germline V gene. CDR3 length: 14 residues. With V trimmed by 5 bases and J by 5 bases, 7 bases remained unmatched. CDR3 bases: TGTGCCAGCAGTAACCAAGGGGGCGTAGATACGCAGTATTTT. Its translation: CASSNQGGVDTQYF.

This clone was recorded only once. The rearrangement links TRBV11-3 to TRBJ2-1, with TRBD1 matching 9 bases. V dropped 5 bases and J dropped 8; count of bases not matched to a gene: 13. CDR1 and CDR2 from the germline V gene are SGHNT and YENEEA. CDR3 length: 16 amino acids. The CDR3 protein is CASSQRPGQGPHEQFF. For the CDR3, the DNA is TGTGCCAGCAGCCAGAGACCGGGACAGGGCCCCCATGAGCAGTTCTTC.